This is a list of T cell receptor beta chains from one sample in a study of a mutant IDH1 vaccine in newly diagnosed glioma. TCRdb keeps only in-frame clones here, not all; method: immunoSEQ multiplex PCR. The profile covers roughly 86,000 clones, with around 77% appearing a single time and 6.5% to 9.5% taken by the ten largest. Sequences were derived from PBMCs, sampled from a glioma patient treated with radiotherapy, temozolomide or both. These receptors were taken from a man in his forties or fifties with glioma. The CDR3 runs from the conserved cysteine through the conserved F or W. Each record gives: D gene, J gene, V gene, CDR3 protein. The D gene is left open where the match is weak.

TRBD1,TRBJ2-3,TRBV5-1,CASSLGTGGRPDTQYF
NA,TRBJ2-5,TRBV5-1,CASSFAGGETQYF
TRBD2,NA,TRBV5-1,CASSLDSGGGYEQYF
TRBD1,TRBJ2-6,TRBV18,CASSPGQGARGANVLTF
TRBD1,TRBJ2-3,TRBV30,CASNSRDRGGNTQYF
NA,TRBJ1-1,TRBV5-4,CASSGTGRDTEAFF
TRBD1,TRBJ2-7,TRBV7-9,CASSPRDRGDEQYF
TRBD2,TRBJ2-1,TRBV19,CASALAVSSSYNEQFF
TRBD1,TRBJ2-5,TRBV11-3,CASSSGQGVEETQYF
NA,TRBJ2-3,TRBV5-4,CASSFDTDTQYF
TRBD1,TRBJ1-2,TRBV5-1,CASSSRTGIGYTF
NA,TRBJ2-1,TRBV7-8,CASSVGNNEQFF
NA,TRBJ2-1,TRBV29-1,CSVEISPGNQFF
NA,TRBJ2-4,TRBV13,CASSSPVSTVAKNIQYF
NA,TRBJ2-3,TRBV18,CASSPTTDTQYF
NA,TRBJ1-5,TRBV2,CASSEDRAGQPQHF
TRBD1,TRBJ2-7,TRBV18,CASSRDSPYEQYF
TRBD1,TRBJ2-5,TRBV19,CASSPDVQGAGETQYF
TRBD1,TRBJ1-2,TRBV5-1,CASSLAPGTGDYGYTF
NA,TRBJ1-2,TRBV7-9,CASSPSGAYGYTF
NA,TRBJ1-5,TRBV7-2,CASSLSTPFSNQPQHF
NA,TRBJ2-1,TRBV4-2,CASSQALLRVGEQFF
NA,TRBJ1-2,TRBV7-6,CASSLVFNYGYTF
NA,TRBJ2-7,TRBV7-9,CASSFGEMAYEQYF
TRBD1,TRBJ1-1,TRBV25-1,CASSRWDRGWTEAFF
NA,TRBJ1-1,TRBV10-3,CAISEFLSEAFF
TRBD1,TRBJ2-1,TRBV19,CASSKQGSYNEQFF
NA,TRBJ2-5,TRBV12-2,CASRPGTGASWETQYF
TRBD2,TRBJ2-7,TRBV15,CATSRVGTSDEQYF
NA,TRBJ2-5,TRBV10-3,CAIKSKGWETQYF
NA,TRBJ1-5,TRBV21-1,CASNLGRQTPRSNQPQHF
NA,TRBJ2-3,TRBV7-2,CASSLVGSGGDTQYF
TRBD2,TRBJ2-1,TRBV5-1,CASSSGLAGGTYNEQFF
NA,TRBJ1-5,TRBV6-5,CASRGQNSNQPQHF
NA,TRBJ1-2,TRBV9,CASSVGQGPYGYTF
NA,TRBJ1-6,TRBV30,CAWSPPLTRGLYVALHF
NA,TRBJ2-7,TRBV7-9,CASSFKGGDEQYF
TRBD1,TRBJ2-5,TRBV9,CASSVWTGGAGETQYF
NA,TRBJ2-7,TRBV4-1,CASSQDTNSHYEQYF
TRBD2,TRBJ2-1,TRBV7-3,CASSPGLAGVNEQFF
TRBD2,TRBJ2-3,TRBV27,CASTPAGDRDTQYF
NA,TRBJ2-1,TRBV7-6,CASSLGPSSYNEQFF
NA,TRBJ2-7,TRBV4-3,CASSQGADYEQYF
NA,TRBJ1-6,TRBV30,CAWSSPLPTLHF
TRBD1,TRBJ2-3,TRBV7-2,CASRTGTGGGDTQYF
TRBD1,TRBJ1-2,TRBV6-6,CASSRDRPGVYGYTF
NA,TRBJ1-5,TRBV18,CASSPEVQQNQPQHF
NA,TRBJ1-2,TRBV4-2,CASSQDRTTNYGYTF
TRBD1,TRBJ2-3,TRBV5-1,CASRPQGATDTQYF
NA,TRBJ2-6,TRBV2,CASSEIGQGLPGANVLTF